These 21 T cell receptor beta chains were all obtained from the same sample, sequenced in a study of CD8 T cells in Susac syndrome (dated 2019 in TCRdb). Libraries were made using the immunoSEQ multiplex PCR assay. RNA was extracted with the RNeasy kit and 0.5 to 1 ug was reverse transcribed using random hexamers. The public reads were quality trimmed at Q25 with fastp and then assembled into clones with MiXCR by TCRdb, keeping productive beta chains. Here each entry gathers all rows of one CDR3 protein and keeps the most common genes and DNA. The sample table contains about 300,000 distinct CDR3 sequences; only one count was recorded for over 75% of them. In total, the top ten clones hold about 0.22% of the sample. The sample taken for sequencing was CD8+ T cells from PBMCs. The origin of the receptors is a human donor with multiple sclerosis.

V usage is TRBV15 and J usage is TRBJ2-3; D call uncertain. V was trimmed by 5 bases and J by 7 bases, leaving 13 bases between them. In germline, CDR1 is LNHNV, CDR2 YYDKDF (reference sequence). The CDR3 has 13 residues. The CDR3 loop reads CATSRRRSHTQYF. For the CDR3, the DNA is TGTGCCACCAGCCGGCGTAGGAGTCATACGCAGTATTTT.

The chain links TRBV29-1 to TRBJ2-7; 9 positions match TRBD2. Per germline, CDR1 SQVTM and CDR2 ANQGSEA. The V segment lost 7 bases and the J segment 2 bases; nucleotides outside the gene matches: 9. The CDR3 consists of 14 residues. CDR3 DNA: TGCAGCGCGGTAGCGGGAGAAACCCCCTACGAGCAGTACTTC. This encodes CSAVAGETPYEQYF.

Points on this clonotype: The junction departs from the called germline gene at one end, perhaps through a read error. CDR3: CASSLAMDSSYEQYF. For the CDR3, the DNA is TGTGCCAGCAGCCTAGCTATGGACAGCTCTTACGAGCAGTACTTC. This chain joins TRBV7-2 and TRBJ2-7; a possible D gene is TRBD1 (6 bases). The CDR3 has 15 residues. The germline CDR1 and CDR2 sequences are SGHTA and FQGNSA.

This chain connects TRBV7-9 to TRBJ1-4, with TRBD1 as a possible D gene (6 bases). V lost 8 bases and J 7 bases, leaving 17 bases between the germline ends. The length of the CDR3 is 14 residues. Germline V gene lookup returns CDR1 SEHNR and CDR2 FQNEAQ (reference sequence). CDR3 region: CASSRGGASEKLFF. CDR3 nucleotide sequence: TGTGCCAGCTCCCGGGGGGGCGCTTCTGAAAAACTGTTTTTT.

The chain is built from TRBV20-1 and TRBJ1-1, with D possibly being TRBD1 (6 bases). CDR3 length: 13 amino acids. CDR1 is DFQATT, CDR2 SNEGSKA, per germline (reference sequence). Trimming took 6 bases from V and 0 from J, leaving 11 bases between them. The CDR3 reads CSAARGLNTEAFF. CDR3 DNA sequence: TGCAGTGCCGCCAGGGGCTTGAACACTGAAGCTTTCTTT.

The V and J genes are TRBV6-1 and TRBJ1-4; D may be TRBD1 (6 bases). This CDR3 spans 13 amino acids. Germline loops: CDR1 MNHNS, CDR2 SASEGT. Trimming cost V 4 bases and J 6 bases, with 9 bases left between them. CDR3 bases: TGTGCCAGCAGTGCGAGGACAGATGAAAAACTGTTTTTT. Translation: CASSARTDEKLFF.

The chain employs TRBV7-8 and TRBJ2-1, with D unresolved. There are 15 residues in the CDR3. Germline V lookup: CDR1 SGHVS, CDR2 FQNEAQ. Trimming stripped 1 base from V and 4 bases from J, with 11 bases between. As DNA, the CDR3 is TGTGCCAGCAGCTTAGAGGCAGGCCGTTACAATGAGCAGTTCTTC. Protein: CASSLEAGRYNEQFF. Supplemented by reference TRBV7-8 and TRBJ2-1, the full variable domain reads GAGVSQSPRYKVAKRGQDVALRCDPISGHVSLFWYQQALGQGPEFLTYFQNEAQLDKSGLPSDRFFAERPEGSVSTLKIQRTQQEDSAVYLCASSLEAGRYNEQFFGPGTRLTVL.

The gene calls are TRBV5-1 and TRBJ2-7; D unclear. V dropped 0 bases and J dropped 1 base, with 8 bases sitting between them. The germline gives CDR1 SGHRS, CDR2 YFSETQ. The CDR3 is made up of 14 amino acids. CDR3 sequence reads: CASSLEVGSYEQYF. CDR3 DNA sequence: TGCGCCAGCAGCTTGGAAGTCGGATCCTACGAGCAGTACTTC. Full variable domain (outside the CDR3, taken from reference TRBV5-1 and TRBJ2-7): KAGVTQTPRYLIKTRGQQVTLSCSPISGHRSVSWYQQTPGQGLQFLFEYFSETQRNKGNFPGRFSGRQFSNSRSEMNVSTLELGDSALYLCASSLEVGSYEQYFGPGTRLTVT.

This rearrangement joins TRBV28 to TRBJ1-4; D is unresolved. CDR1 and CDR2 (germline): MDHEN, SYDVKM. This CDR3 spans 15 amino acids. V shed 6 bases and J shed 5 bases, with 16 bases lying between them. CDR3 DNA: TGTGCCAGCAGCCCCAAGCCGGCGGGAAATGAAAAACTGTTTTTT. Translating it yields CASSPKPAGNEKLFF.

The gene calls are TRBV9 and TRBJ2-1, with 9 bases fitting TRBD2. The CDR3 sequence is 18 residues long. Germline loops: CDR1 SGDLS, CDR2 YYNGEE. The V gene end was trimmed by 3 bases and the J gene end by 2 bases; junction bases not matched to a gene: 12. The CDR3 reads CASSGTPGTSLTYNEQFF. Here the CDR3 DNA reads TGTGCCAGCAGCGGGACACCCGGGACTAGCCTTACCTACAATGAGCAGTTCTTC. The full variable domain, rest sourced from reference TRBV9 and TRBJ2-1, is DSGVTQTPKHLITATGQRVTLRCSPRSGDLSVYWYQQSLDQGLQFLIQYYNGEERAKGNILERFSAQQFPDLHSELNLSSLELGDSALYFCASSGTPGTSLTYNEQFFGPGTRLTVL.

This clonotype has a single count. The CDR3 is CASSQAPRGLTDTQYF. As DNA, the CDR3 is TGCGCCAGCAGCCAAGCGCCCAGGGGACTCACAGATACGCAGTATTTT. The chain combines TRBV4-3 with TRBJ2-3; the D call may be TRBD1 or TRBD2 (6 bases each). Germline CDR1 reads LGHNA; CDR2 reads YSLEER. With 1 base removed from V and 2 bases from J, the gap between germline ends came to 13 bases. CDR3 length: 16 amino acids.

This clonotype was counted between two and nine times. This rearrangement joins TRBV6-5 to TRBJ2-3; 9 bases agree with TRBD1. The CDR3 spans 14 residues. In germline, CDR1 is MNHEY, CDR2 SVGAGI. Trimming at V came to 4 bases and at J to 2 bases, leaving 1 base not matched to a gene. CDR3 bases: TGTGCCAGCAGTTGGACAGGGGCCACAGATACGCAGTATTTT. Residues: CASSWTGATDTQYF.

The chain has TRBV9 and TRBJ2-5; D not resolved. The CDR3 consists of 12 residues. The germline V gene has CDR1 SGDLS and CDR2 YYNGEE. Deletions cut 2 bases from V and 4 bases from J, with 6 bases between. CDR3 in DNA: TGTGCCAGCAGCGTCTGGGGAGAGACCCAGTACTTC. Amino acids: CASSVWGETQYF.

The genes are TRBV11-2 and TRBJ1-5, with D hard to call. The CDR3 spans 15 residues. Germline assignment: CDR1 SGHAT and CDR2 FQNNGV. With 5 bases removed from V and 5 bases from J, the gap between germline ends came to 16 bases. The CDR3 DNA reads TGTGCCAGCAGCCCAGCGGGTGACGAATATCAGCCCCAGCATTTT. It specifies CASSPAGDEYQPQHF.

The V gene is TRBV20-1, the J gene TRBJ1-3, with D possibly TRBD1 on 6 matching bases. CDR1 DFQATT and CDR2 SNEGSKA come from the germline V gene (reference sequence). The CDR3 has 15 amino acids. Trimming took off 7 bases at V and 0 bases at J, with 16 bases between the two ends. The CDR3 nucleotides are TGCAGTGTTCGCCGGGACACGGACTCTGGAAACACCATATATTTT. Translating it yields CSVRRDTDSGNTIYF.

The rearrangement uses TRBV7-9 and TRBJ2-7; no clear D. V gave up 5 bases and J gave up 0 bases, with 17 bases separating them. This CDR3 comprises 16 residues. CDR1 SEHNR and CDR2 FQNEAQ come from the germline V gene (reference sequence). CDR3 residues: CASSRPGPTSSYEQYF. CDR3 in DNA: TGTGCCAGCAGCCGTCCGGGCCCTACGAGCTCCTACGAGCAGTACTTC.

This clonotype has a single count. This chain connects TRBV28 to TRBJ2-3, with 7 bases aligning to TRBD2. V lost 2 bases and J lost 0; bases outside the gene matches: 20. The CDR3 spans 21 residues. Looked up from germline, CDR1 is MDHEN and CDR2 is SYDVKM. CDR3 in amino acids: CASSLPPVHTGGQISTDTQYF. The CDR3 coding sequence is TGTGCCAGCAGTTTACCCCCCGTTCATACGGGAGGCCAAATAAGCACAGATACGCAGTATTTT.

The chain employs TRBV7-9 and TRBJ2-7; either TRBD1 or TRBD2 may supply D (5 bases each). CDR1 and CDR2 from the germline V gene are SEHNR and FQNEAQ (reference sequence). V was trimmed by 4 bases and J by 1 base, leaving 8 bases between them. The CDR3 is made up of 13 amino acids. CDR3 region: CASSWDQSYEQYF. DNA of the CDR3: TGTGCCAGCAGCTGGGACCAGTCCTACGAGCAGTACTTC. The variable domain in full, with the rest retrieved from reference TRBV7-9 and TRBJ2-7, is DTGVSQNPRHKITKRGQNVTFRCDPISEHNRLYWYRQTLGQGPEFLTYFQNEAQLEKSRLLSDRFSAERPKGSFSTLEIQRTEQGDSAMYLCASSWDQSYEQYFGPGTRLTVT.

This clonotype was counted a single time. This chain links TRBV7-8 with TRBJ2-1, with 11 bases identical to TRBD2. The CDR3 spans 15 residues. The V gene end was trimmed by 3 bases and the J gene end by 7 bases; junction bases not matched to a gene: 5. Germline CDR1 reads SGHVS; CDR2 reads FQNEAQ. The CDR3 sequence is CASSFTSGSINEQFF. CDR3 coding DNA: TGTGCCAGCAGCTTTACTAGCGGGAGTATAAATGAGCAGTTCTTC.

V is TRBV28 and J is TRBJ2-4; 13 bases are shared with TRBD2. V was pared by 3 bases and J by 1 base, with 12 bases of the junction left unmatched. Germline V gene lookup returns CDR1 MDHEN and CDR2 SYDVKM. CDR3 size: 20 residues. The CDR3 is CASSFVILAGGPVAKNIQYF. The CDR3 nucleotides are TGTGCCAGCAGTTTCGTTATACTAGCGGGAGGGCCGGTTGCCAAAAACATTCAGTACTTC.

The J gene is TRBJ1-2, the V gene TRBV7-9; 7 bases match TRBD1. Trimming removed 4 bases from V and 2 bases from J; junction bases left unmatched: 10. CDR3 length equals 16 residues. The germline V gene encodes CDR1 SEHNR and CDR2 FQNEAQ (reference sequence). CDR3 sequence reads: CASSYASGQYNYGYTF. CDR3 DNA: TGTGCCAGCAGCTATGCCTCGGGACAGTACAACTATGGCTACACCTTC.